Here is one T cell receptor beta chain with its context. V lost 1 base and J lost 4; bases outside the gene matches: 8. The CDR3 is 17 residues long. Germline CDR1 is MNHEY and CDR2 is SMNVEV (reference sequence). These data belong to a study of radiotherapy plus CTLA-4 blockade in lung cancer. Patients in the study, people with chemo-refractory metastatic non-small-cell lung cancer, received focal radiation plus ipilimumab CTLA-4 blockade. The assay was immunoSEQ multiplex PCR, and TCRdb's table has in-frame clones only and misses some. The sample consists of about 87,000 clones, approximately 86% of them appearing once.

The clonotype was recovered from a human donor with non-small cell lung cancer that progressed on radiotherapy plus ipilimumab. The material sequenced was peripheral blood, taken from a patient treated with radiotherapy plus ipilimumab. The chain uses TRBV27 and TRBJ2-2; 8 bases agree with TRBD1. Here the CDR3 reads CASSLFAGGGGTGELFF. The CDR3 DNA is TGTGCCAGCAGTTTATTTGCAGGGGGCGGTGGCACCGGGGAGCTGTTTTTT.